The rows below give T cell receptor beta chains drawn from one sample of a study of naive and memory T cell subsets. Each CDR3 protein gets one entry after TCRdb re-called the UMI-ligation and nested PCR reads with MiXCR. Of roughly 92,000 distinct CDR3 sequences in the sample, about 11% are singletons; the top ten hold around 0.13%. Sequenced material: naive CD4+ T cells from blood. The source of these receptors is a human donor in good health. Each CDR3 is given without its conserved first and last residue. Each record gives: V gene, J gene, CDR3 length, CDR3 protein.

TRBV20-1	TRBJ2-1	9	SAAQGNEQF
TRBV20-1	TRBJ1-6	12	SGVGQSTNSPLH
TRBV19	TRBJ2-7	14	ASSPAGGLPLVEQY
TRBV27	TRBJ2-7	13	ASKRGLGSTYEQY
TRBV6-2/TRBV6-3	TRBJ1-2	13	ASSPPKRGDGRYT
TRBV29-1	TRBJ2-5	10	SVVSGQETQY
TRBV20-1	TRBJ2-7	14	SARDVISTGHYEQY
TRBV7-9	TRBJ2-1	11	ASSLVSTNEQF
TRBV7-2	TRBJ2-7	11	ASSLPGGEGLD
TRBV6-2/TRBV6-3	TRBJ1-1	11	ASSDPPGLEAF
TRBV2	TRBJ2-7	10	ASGTITGSPY
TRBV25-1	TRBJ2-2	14	ASSETGRKGTGELF
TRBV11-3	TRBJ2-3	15	ASSSGDWTENTDTQY
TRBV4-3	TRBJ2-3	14	ASSQLPAGGTDTQY
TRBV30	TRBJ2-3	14	AWSVLVGGFTDTQY
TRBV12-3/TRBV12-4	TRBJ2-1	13	ASSRSEPPPNEQF
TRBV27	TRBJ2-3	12	ASSLSGGMDTQY
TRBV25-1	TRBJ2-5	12	ASSPGTGTGTQY
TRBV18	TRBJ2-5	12	ASSAPGQRETQY
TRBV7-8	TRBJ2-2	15	ASSLVGGAGKTGELF
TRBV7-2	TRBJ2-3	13	ASSLGGRALDTQY
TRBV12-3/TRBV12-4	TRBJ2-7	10	ASSFDSYEQY
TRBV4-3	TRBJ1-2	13	ASSQEGHGNYGYT
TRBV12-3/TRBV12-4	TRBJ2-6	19	ASSTGTGTKRASSGANVLT